A single T cell receptor (beta chain) is shown here with its context. Its antigen is unidentified. A read error may produce the germline difference seen at one junction end. Germline V gene data show CDR1 as LNHNV and CDR2 as YYDKDF (reference sequence). The CDR3 loop spans 14 amino acids. This entry comes from a study of cytomegalovirus exposure and HLA in healthy donors. Overall study results and limits: V- and J-gene trimming in TCR beta was tied to a missense DCLRE1C variant by an analysis performed later. Later on, an analysis tied 15,000 to 20,000 TCR beta sequences to HLA alleles at 0.05 false discovery rate. 164 TCR beta chains were listed as cytomegalovirus-associated. Several top significant clusters appeared, in a later analysis, to be linked to common viral pathogens.

Use of 60 Vbeta and 13 Jbeta primers characterized the PCR. The repertoire was sequenced with immunoSEQ multiplex PCR; TCRdb's copy has only in-frame clones and lacks some. The repertoire shows more than 95,000 clones; the top ten hold under 3.5%. The rearrangement joins TRBV15 to TRBJ2-1, with 8 positions matching TRBD2. The sample taken for sequencing was PBMCs. This sequence originates from a man aged 30 to 45 in good health and CMV-seronegative. Written as DNA, the CDR3 is TGTGCCACCAGCAGAGATTACGCCCAGCGGGAGTGCCTCTTC. Translating it yields CATSRDYAQRECLF.